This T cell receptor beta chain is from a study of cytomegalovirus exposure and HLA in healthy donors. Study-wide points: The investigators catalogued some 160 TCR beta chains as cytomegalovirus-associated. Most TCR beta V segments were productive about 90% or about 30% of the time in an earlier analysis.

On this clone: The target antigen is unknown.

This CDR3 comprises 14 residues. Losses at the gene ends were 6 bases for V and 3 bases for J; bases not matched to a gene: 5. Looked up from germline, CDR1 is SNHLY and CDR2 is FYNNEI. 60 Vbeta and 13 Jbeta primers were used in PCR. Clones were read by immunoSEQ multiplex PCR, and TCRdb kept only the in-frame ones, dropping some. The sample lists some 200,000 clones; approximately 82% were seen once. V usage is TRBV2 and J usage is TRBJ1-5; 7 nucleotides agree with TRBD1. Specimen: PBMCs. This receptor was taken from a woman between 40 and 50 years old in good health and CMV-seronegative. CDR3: CASRRGQNNQPQHF. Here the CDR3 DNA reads TGTGCCAGCAGGAGGGGACAGAACAATCAGCCCCAGCATTTT.